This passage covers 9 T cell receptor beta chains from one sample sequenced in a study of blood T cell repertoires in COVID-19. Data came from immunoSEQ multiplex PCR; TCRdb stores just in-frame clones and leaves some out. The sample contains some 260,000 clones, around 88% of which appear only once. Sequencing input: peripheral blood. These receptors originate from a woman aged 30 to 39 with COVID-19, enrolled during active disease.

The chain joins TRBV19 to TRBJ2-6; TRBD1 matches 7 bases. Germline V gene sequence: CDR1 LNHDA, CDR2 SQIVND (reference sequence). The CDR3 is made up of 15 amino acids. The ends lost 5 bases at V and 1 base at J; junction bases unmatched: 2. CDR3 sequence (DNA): TGTGCCAGTAGTTCACAGGGGTCTGGGGCCAACGTCCTGACTTTC. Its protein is CASSSQGSGANVLTF.

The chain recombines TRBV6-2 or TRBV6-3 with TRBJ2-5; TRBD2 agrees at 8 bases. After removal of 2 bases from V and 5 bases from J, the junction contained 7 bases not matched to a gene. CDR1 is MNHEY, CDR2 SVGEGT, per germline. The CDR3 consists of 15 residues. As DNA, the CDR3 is TGTGCCAGCAGTTACCCGGGGGGGCCCCAGGAGACCCAGTACTTC. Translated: CASSYPGGPQETQYF.

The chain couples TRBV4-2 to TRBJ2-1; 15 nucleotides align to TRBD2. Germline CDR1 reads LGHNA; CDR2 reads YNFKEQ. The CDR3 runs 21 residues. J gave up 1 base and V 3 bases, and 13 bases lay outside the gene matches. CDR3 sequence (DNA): TGTGCCAGCAGCCACAACTTCGGGACTAGCGGGGGGCGCCAATCCTACAATGAGCAGTTCTTC. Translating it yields CASSHNFGTSGGRQSYNEQFF.

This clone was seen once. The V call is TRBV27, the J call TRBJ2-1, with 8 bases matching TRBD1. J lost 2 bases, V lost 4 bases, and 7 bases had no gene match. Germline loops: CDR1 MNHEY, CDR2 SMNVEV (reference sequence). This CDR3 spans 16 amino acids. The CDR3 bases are TGTGCCAGCAGTTCCATGACAGGGGATGCCTACAATGAGCAGTTCTTC. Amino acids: CASSSMTGDAYNEQFF.

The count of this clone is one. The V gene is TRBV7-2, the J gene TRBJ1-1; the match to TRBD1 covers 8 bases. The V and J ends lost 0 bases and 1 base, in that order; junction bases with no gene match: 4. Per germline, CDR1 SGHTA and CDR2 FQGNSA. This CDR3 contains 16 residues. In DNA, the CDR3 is TGTGCCAGCAGCTTAGCGTCCGGGACAGGGAACACTGAAGCTTTCTTT. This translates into CASSLASGTGNTEAFF.

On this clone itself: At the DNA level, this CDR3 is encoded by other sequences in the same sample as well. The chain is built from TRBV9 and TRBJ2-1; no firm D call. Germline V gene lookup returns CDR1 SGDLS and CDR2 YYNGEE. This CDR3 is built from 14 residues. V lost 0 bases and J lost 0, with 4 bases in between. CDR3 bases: TGTGCCAGCAGCGTAGGGAGCTCCTACAATGAGCAGTTCTTC. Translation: CASSVGSSYNEQFF. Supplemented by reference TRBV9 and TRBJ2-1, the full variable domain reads DSGVTQTPKHLITATGQRVTLRCSPRSGDLSVYWYQQSLDQGLQFLIQYYNGEERAKGNILERFSAQQFPDLHSELNLSSLELGDSALYFCASSVGSSYNEQFFGPGTRLTVL.

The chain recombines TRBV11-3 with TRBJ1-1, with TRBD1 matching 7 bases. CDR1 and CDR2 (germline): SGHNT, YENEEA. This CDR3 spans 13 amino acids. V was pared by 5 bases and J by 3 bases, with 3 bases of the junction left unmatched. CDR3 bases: TGTGCCAGCAGCGAGGGGGCCTACACTGAAGCTTTCTTT. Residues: CASSEGAYTEAFF. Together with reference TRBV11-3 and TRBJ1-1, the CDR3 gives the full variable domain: EAGVVQSPRYKIIEKKQPVAFWCNPISGHNTLYWYLQNLGQGPELLIRYENEEAVDDSQLPKDRFSAERLKGVDSTLKIQPAELGDSAVYLCASSEGAYTEAFFGQGTRLTVV.

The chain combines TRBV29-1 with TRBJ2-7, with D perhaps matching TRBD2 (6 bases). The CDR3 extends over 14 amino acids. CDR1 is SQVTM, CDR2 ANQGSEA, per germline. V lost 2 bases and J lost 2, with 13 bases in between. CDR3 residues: CSVEWGEVPYEQYF. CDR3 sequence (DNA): TGCAGCGTTGAATGGGGGGAAGTTCCCTACGAGCAGTACTTC.

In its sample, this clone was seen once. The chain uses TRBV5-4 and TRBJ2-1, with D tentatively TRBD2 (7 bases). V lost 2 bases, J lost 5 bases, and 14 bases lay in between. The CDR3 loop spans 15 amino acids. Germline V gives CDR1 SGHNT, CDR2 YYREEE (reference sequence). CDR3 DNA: TGTGCCAGCAGCTTATCCGGCGGGGGCCACAATGAGCAGTTCTTC. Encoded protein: CASSLSGGGHNEQFF.